A selection of T cell receptor beta chains follows, all from one sample in a study of shared clonotypes between healthy human individuals. Clones were read by immunoSEQ multiplex PCR, and TCRdb kept only the in-frame ones, dropping some. The sample carries about 1.9 million clones, roughly 95% recorded once. Sequencing was carried out using naive CD8+ T cells from PBMCs. These receptors all stem from a man aged 18 to 35 in good health. Some clones in this sample may be carry-over from other donors' samples. CDR3s leave out the opening cysteine and the closing phenylalanine or tryptophan. D genes are given only for firm matches.

d_gene: -
v_gene: TRBV28
CDR3aa: AGGERSNSPLH

d_gene: -
v_gene: TRBV27
CDR3aa: ASSGNTDTQY

d_gene: -
v_gene: TRBV7-6
CDR3aa: ASRGRTGQSNYGYT

d_gene: -
v_gene: TRBV7-8
CDR3aa: ASSPRGRGGAAGELF

d_gene: -
v_gene: TRBV19
CDR3aa: ASSSREQDEQY

d_gene: TRBD2
v_gene: TRBV11-3
CDR3aa: ASSSGLAANTGELF

d_gene: -
v_gene: TRBV11-2
CDR3aa: ASSQEPGSYEQY

d_gene: -
v_gene: TRBV19
CDR3aa: ASSIVPTGLSEAF

d_gene: -
v_gene: TRBV11-2
CDR3aa: ASSLDRGSTEAF

d_gene: -
v_gene: TRBV6-4
CDR3aa: ASSDLSRGETQY

d_gene: -
v_gene: TRBV6-6
CDR3aa: ASSYYIPSSGNTIY

d_gene: -
v_gene: TRBV7-9
CDR3aa: ASSPPGSLNSPLH

d_gene: TRBD1
v_gene: TRBV6-1
CDR3aa: ASSPLTGEDEKLF

d_gene: -
v_gene: TRBV7-9
CDR3aa: ASSSSPLAADTQY

d_gene: TRBD1
v_gene: TRBV28
CDR3aa: ASSLFRGQGYGYT

d_gene: -
v_gene: TRBV5-1
CDR3aa: ASSFGPGGAGANVLT

d_gene: -
v_gene: TRBV7-9
CDR3aa: ASSLVAGATHTQY

d_gene: -
v_gene: TRBV6-5
CDR3aa: ASSPRPPSQTEAF

d_gene: TRBD2
v_gene: TRBV28
CDR3aa: ASRPGGGRDKYQETQY

d_gene: -
v_gene: TRBV9
CDR3aa: ASSVGAQGPQH

d_gene: -
v_gene: TRBV4-1
CDR3aa: ASSPDATGEQY

d_gene: TRBD2
v_gene: TRBV5-4
CDR3aa: ASSLVSGRTPGDEQY

d_gene: TRBD1
v_gene: TRBV10-1
CDR3aa: ASSDRGHEKLF

d_gene: TRBD2
v_gene: TRBV7-9
CDR3aa: ASSLGPTSGKETQY

d_gene: TRBD2
v_gene: TRBV9
CDR3aa: ASRATSGRNTGELF

d_gene: -
v_gene: TRBV27
CDR3aa: ASRPVGGSYGYT

d_gene: -
v_gene: TRBV18
CDR3aa: ASSPRDRTYEQY

d_gene: -
v_gene: TRBV15
CDR3aa: ATSRTTGNADTQY

d_gene: -
v_gene: TRBV2
CDR3aa: ASSEEEELISNTEAF

d_gene: TRBD1
v_gene: TRBV9
CDR3aa: ASSVTGVGTGELF

d_gene: -
v_gene: TRBV11-2
CDR3aa: ASRVTTEAF

d_gene: -
v_gene: TRBV7-3
CDR3aa: ASSTERGPGETQY

d_gene: -
v_gene: TRBV9
CDR3aa: ASSPPVSEAF

d_gene: TRBD1
v_gene: TRBV30
CDR3aa: AWRQGVTRETQY

d_gene: -
v_gene: TRBV28
CDR3aa: ASRPRTVSNQPQH

d_gene: TRBD2
v_gene: TRBV19
CDR3aa: ASSIGAGVAGGTQY

d_gene: -
v_gene: TRBV6-5
CDR3aa: ASSYSGRDLEQY

d_gene: -
v_gene: TRBV27
CDR3aa: ASSPLSGEFHMNTEAF

d_gene: TRBD2
v_gene: TRBV6-5
CDR3aa: ASSLAGGPNTQY

d_gene: TRBD1
v_gene: TRBV7-9
CDR3aa: ASSHGTDAF